The text below deals with one T cell receptor (beta chain). The antigen is not known. The sample comes from a study of T cell responses to AZD1222 COVID-19 vaccine. Regarding the study as a whole: Sampling that yielded the repertoires occurred only after the peak T cell response.

CDR1 and CDR2 (germline): MDHEN, SYDVKM. The J segment lost 0 bases and the V segment lost 5 bases, leaving 4 bases of the junction unmatched. The CDR3 contains 15 residues. Some clones are missing from TCRdb's copy, which holds only in-frame ones; the method was immunoSEQ multiplex PCR. The table lists over 120,000 clones, 88% of them singletons. Sequencing was performed on peripheral blood, taken 28 days after the second dose of the MenACWY control vaccine. The clonotype originates from an adult who received the MenACWY meningococcal vaccine as a control. The J gene is TRBJ2-1, the V gene TRBV28; the match to TRBD1 covers 7 bases. CDR3 loop: CASSTRTGSYNEQFF. CDR3 in DNA: TGTGCCAGCAGTACTAGGACAGGCTCCTACAATGAGCAGTTCTTC.